This TCR beta chain was captured by sequencing in a study of T cells after posttransplantation cyclophosphamide. Sequencing was performed with immunoSEQ multiplex PCR; in TCRdb, only in-frame clones are kept and a portion is missing. Reported are 23,000 or so clones, none seen only once; the ten largest carry roughly 7.2%. Trimming left V 1 base short and J 1 base short, with 4 bases between. Per the germline V gene, CDR1 is SSHAT and CDR2 is FNYEAQ (reference sequence). This CDR3 comprises 14 residues. This clone was counted ten times or more. The same CDR3 arises from other DNA sequences in this sample as well.

The gene calls are TRBV7-7 and TRBJ2-2; no reliable D call. The sequencing sample was made of PBMCs. The sequence came from a woman aged 55 to 70 in good health, CMV-negative, and a related stem cell transplant donor. The CDR3 sequence: CASSLGQNTGELFF. DNA of the CDR3: TGTGCCAGCAGCTTAGGACAGAACACCGGGGAGCTGTTTTTT.